The 19 T cell receptor beta chains below were found in one sample sequenced in a study of OX40 agonist ivuxolimab in advanced cancers. Receptors were amplified or captured by the immunoSEQ multiplex PCR assay. TCRdb limited this immuneACCESS table to in-frame rearrangements with V and J called. A share of clones is missing; checked studies link under half to unresolved V genes, and the rest is unexplained. This sample is represented by some 70,000 clones; approximately 80% of them were singletons. The leading ten clones occupy 1.2% of the sample. Sequenced here: CD4+ or CD8+ T cells sorted from blood, sampled in a trial of the OX40 agonist ivuxolimab. These receptors were obtained from an adult with an advanced solid tumor such as melanoma, head and neck, liver or kidney cancer.

Details on this clone: This could be a read error, since a much larger clone is one nucleotide away. V and J are TRBV2 and TRBJ2-5; TRBD2 matches at 13 bases. CDR1 is SNHLY and CDR2 is FYNNEI in the germline V gene. The CDR3 runs to 19 residues. The CDR3 here is CASSEFLTSGGPIQEAQYF. Written as DNA, the CDR3 is TGTGCCAGCAGTGAATTTCTGACTAGCGGGGGGCCAATCCAAGAGGCCCAGTACTTC.

V gene TRBV15 combines with J gene TRBJ2-1, with 8 positions matching TRBD2. Germline-derived CDR1 and CDR2 are LNHNV and YYDKDF (reference sequence). Losses at the gene ends were 1 base for V and 8 bases for J; bases not matched to a gene: 7. The CDR3 has 15 residues. CDR3 nucleotide sequence: TGTGCCACCAGCAGAGTTGGCGGGGGGAGGGATGAGCAGTTCTTC. Translated: CATSRVGGGRDEQFF.

This chain uses TRBV6-5 with TRBJ2-7; a possible D gene is TRBD1 (5 bases). The V gene's germline CDR1 is MNHEY and CDR2 SVGAGI. This CDR3 has 13 residues. Trimming pared 5 bases from V and 3 bases from J, leaving 11 bases between. The CDR3 sequence: CASSDRQIYEQYF. The CDR3, as DNA: TGTGCCAGCAGTGATCGACAGATCTACGAGCAGTACTTC.

This clone was counted only a few times. The chain has TRBV7-9 and TRBJ1-3; D is possibly TRBD1 (5 bases). This CDR3 has 14 residues. The V end was cut by 8 bases, the J end by 2 bases, with 13 bases between. Germline-derived CDR1 and CDR2 are SEHNR and FQNEAQ (reference sequence). The CDR3 nucleotides are TGTGCCAGCGCGGGGAGCAGGGCTGGAAACACCATATATTTT. Protein: CASAGSRAGNTIYF.

CDR3 nucleotide sequence: TGTGCCAGCGCGTTTCTTCTGAACACTGAAGCTTTCTTT. Translation: CASAFLLNTEAFF. V gene TRBV27 combines with J gene TRBJ1-1; no firm D call. This CDR3 spans 13 amino acids. V was clipped by 8 bases and J by 0 bases, with 10 bases between them. Per germline, CDR1 MNHEY and CDR2 SMNVEV (reference sequence).

This clone was seen more than once but under ten times. The same CDR3 arises from other DNA sequences in this sample as well. V usage is TRBV7-8 and J usage is TRBJ2-7; D uncertain. The CDR3 is made up of 14 amino acids. V gave up 5 bases and J gave up 5 bases, with 16 bases separating them. Germline CDR1 reads SGHVS; CDR2 reads FQNEAQ. The CDR3 sequence is CASSPVEVIHEQYF. In nucleotides, the CDR3 is TGTGCCAGCAGCCCCGTAGAGGTGATACACGAGCAGTACTTC.

The V call is TRBV5-1, the J call TRBJ1-2; weak D call: TRBD1 (6 bases). The CDR3 covers 15 residues. From germline, CDR1 is SGHRS and CDR2 YFSETQ. Trimming pared 4 bases from V and 7 bases from J, leaving 20 bases between. In nucleotides, the CDR3 is TGCGCCAGCAGCCGTTTCGGCAGGGGTGAAATTGGCTACACCTTC. Its translation: CASSRFGRGEIGYTF.

The V call is TRBV6-6, the J call TRBJ2-5; D tentatively fits TRBD1 or TRBD2 (5 bases each). CDR3 size: 11 residues. Trimming removed 8 bases at V and 5 bases at J, with 9 bases between. Germline V CDR1 and CDR2: MNHNY, SVGAGI (reference sequence). CDR3 residues: CASGGGETQYF. In nucleotides, the CDR3 is TGTGCCAGCGGGGGTGGGGAGACCCAGTACTTC.

This clone appeared a few times. The CDR3, as DNA: TGTGCCAGCAGCCAAGACCCGGGGGCGCTTGATTCACCCCTCCACTTT. Translated: CASSQDPGALDSPLHF. J is TRBJ1-6 and V is TRBV4-2; a possible D gene is TRBD1 (6 bases). This CDR3 has 16 amino acids. Deletions cut 0 bases from V and 8 bases from J, with 14 bases between. Looked up from germline, CDR1 is LGHNA and CDR2 is YNFKEQ.

The chain links TRBV5-1 to TRBJ2-1, with 8 bases identical to TRBD1. CDR3 size: 16 residues. Per the germline V gene, CDR1 is SGHRS and CDR2 is YFSETQ. V dropped 4 bases and J dropped 4; count of bases not matched to a gene: 10. The CDR3 DNA sequence: TGCGCCAGCAGCCTCCGGAACAGGGGGGTTTACAATGAGCAGTTCTTC. Translated, it gives CASSLRNRGVYNEQFF.

Only one count was recorded for this clone. Other DNA sequences from this sample encode an identical CDR3 as well. V gene TRBV14 combines with J gene TRBJ1-1; TRBD1 matches at 8 bases. The CDR3 runs 15 residues. The V and J ends lost 5 bases and 2 bases, in that order; junction bases with no gene match: 7. Germline CDR1 SGHDN, CDR2 FVKESK. For the CDR3, the DNA is TGTGCCAGCAGCTTGAGGACAGGGCGCAACACTGAAGCTTTCTTT. It is translated as CASSLRTGRNTEAFF.

The gene calls are TRBV19 and TRBJ2-2; D gene ambiguous. Germline assignment: CDR1 LNHDA and CDR2 SQIVND (reference sequence). V was shortened by 9 bases and J by 0 bases, with 11 bases between the two germline ends. The CDR3 covers 14 residues. The CDR3 is CASSLQANTGELFF. The CDR3 region has the DNA TGTGCCAGCTCGTTGCAGGCGAACACCGGGGAGCTGTTTTTT.

This rearrangement joins TRBV29-1 to TRBJ2-1, with TRBD1 matching over 8 bases. Trimming at V came to 4 bases and at J to 6 bases, leaving 8 bases not matched to a gene. The germline V gene encodes CDR1 SQVTM and CDR2 ANQGSEA. The CDR3 runs to 14 residues. CDR3 DNA sequence: TGCAGCGTTGGACAGGGGATCTATCCCAATGAGCAGTTCTTC. Translated, it gives CSVGQGIYPNEQFF.

The chain employs TRBV7-2 and TRBJ1-4; D possibly corresponds to TRBD1 (5 bases). Germline-derived CDR1 and CDR2 are SGHTA and FQGNSA. V was pared by 5 bases and J by 8 bases, with 15 bases between. The CDR3 has 14 amino acids. DNA of the CDR3: TGTGCCAGCAGCCCGGGAGGGGCCCTAGAAAAACTGTTTTTT. Protein product: CASSPGGALEKLFF. Complete variable domain (other parts from reference TRBV7-2 and TRBJ1-4): GAGVSQSPSNKVTEKGKDVELRCDPISGHTALYWYRQSLGQGLEFLIYFQGNSAPDKSGLPSDRFSAERTGGSVSTLTIQRTQQEDSAVYLCASSPGGALEKLFFGSGTQLSVL.

The chain has TRBV4-2 and TRBJ1-1, with D possibly TRBD1 on 6 matching bases. Trimming stripped 4 bases from V and 0 bases from J, with 12 bases between. Per germline, CDR1 LGHNA and CDR2 YNFKEQ. The CDR3 extends over 15 amino acids. The DNA of the CDR3 is TGTGCCAGCAGCCCCGTGACAGGAATGAACACTGAAGCTTTCTTT. The encoded protein is CASSPVTGMNTEAFF.

The V and J genes are TRBV7-9 and TRBJ2-2; 7 positions match TRBD2. The CDR3 length is 14 residues. V lost 5 bases to trimming and J lost 6 bases; unmatched junction nucleotides: 6. Germline CDR1 and CDR2: SEHNR and FQNEAQ (reference sequence). The CDR3 DNA reads as TGTGCCAGCAGCCCTCCCCGGGGGGCCGGGGAGCTGTTTTTT. It yields the protein CASSPPRGAGELFF.

V is TRBV6-5 and J is TRBJ1-6; no firm D call. The length of the CDR3 is 14 residues. Per the germline V gene, CDR1 is MNHEY and CDR2 is SVGAGI. V was trimmed by 5 bases and J by 9 bases, leaving 14 bases between them. The CDR3 DNA follows: TGTGCCAGCAGTATTTCCCAGAATACTTCACCCCTCCACTTT. Its protein product is CASSISQNTSPLHF.

V gene TRBV19 combines with J gene TRBJ2-3; TRBD1 is a possible D gene (6 bases). V was shortened by 7 bases and J by 2 bases, with 19 bases between the two germline ends. This CDR3 has 16 amino acids. CDR1 is LNHDA, CDR2 SQIVND, per germline (reference sequence). The CDR3 protein is CASTGFRGQNTDTQYF. CDR3 DNA sequence: TGTGCCAGTACCGGGTTTCGTGGACAGAACACAGATACGCAGTATTTT.

The V call is TRBV30, the J call TRBJ1-5; tentatively, D is TRBD1 (5 bases). This CDR3 has 14 residues. With 0 bases removed from V and 1 base from J, the gap between germline ends came to 7 bases. The germline gives CDR1 GTSNPN, CDR2 SVGIG (reference sequence). The CDR3 DNA sequence: TGTGCCTGGAGTGTACGGGGGAGCAATCAGCCCCAGCATTTT. Its translation: CAWSVRGSNQPQHF.